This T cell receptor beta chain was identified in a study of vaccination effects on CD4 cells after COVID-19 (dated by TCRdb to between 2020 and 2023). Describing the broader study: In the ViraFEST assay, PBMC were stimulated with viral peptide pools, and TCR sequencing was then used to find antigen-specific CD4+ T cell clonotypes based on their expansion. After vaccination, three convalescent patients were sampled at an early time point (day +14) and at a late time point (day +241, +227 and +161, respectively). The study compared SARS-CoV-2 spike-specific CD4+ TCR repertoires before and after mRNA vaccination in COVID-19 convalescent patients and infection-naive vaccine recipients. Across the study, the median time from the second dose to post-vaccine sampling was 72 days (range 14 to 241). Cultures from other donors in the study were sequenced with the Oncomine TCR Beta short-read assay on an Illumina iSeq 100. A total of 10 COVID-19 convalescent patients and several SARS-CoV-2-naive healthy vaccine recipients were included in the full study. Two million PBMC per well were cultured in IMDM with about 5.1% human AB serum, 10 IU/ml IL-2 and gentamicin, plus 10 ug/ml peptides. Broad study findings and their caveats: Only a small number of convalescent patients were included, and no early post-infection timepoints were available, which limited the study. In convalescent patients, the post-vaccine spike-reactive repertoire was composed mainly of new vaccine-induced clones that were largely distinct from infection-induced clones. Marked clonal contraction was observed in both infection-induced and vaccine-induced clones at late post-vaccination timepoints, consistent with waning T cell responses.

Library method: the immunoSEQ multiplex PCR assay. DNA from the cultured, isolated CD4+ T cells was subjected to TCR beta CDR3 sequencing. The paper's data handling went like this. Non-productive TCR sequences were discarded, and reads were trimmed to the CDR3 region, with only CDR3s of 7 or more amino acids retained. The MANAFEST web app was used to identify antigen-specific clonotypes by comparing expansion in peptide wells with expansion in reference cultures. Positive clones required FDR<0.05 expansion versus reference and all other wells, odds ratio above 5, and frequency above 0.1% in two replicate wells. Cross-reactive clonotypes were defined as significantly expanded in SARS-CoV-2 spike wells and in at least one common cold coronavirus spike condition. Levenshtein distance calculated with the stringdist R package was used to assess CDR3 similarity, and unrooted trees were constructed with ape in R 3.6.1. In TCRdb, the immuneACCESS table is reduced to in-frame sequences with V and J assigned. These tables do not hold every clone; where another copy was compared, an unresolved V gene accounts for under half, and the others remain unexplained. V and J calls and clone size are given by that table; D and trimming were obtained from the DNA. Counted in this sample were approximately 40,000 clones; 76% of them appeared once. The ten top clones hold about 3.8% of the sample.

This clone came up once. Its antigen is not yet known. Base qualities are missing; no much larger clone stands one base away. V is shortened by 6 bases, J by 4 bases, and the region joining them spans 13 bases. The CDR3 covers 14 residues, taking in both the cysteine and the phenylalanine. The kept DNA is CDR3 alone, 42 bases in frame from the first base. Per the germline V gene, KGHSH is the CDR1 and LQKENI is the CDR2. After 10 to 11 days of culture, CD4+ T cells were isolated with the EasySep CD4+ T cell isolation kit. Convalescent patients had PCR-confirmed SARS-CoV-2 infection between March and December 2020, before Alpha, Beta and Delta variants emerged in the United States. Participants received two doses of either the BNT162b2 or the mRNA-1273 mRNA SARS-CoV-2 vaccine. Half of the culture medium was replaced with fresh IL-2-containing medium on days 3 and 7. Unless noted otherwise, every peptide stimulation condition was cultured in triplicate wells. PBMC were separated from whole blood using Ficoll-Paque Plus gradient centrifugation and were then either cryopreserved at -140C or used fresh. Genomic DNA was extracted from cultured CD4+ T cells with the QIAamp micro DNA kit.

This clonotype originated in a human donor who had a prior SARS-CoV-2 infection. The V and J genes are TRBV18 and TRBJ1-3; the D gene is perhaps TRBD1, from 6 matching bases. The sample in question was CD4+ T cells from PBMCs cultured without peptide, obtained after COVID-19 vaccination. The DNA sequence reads TGTGCCAGCTCGCGGACAGTCAAAGGAAACACCATATATTTT. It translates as CASSRTVKGNTIYF.